Listed here are 22 T cell receptor beta chains from one sample, sequenced in a study of blood T cell repertoires in COVID-19. Data came from immunoSEQ multiplex PCR; TCRdb stores just in-frame clones and leaves some out. The sample holds under 150,000 clones, 90% seen once. Sequenced: peripheral blood. The receptors shown here come from a man aged 60-69 years with COVID-19, enrolled during active disease.

The chain combines TRBV6-1 with TRBJ1-5; 7 bases line up with TRBD1. This CDR3 spans 15 amino acids. Germline V CDR1 and CDR2: MNHNS, SASEGT. The V segment lost 0 bases and the J segment 2 bases; nucleotides outside the gene matches: 1. The CDR3 region is CASSEAGQRNQPQHF. CDR3 coding DNA: TGTGCCAGCAGTGAAGCGGGACAGCGCAATCAGCCCCAGCATTTT.

J is TRBJ2-1 and V is TRBV7-3; the match to TRBD1 covers 7 bases. V dropped 2 bases and J dropped 5; count of bases not matched to a gene: 6. The V gene's germline CDR1 is SGHTA and CDR2 FQGTGA. This CDR3 contains 15 residues. In DNA, the CDR3 is TGTGCCAGCAGCTTATCTGGTGGACAGGACAATGAGCAGTTCTTC. It encodes CASSLSGGQDNEQFF.

CDR3 amino acids: CASSQDSAGGYNEQFF. For the CDR3, the DNA is TGCGCCAGCAGCCAAGATTCCGCGGGAGGCTACAATGAGCAGTTCTTC. V usage is TRBV4-3 and J usage is TRBJ2-1, with 8 nucleotides matching TRBD2. The CDR3 has 16 amino acids. CDR1 is LGHNA, CDR2 YSLEER, per germline. Trimming at V came to 0 bases and at J to 3 bases, leaving 4 bases not matched to a gene.

This chain links TRBV6-5 with TRBJ2-5; 11 bases line up with TRBD2. CDR1 MNHEY and CDR2 SVGAGI come from the germline V gene. Germline trimming cut 2 bases from V and 5 bases from J; bases unmatched to any gene: 4. The CDR3 is 15 residues long. In DNA form, the CDR3 reads TGTGCCAGCAGTTACAGGTCTAGCGGGAGGGAGACCCAGTACTTC. Translating gives CASSYRSSGRETQYF.

V usage is TRBV30 and J usage is TRBJ2-2, with TRBD2 as a possible D gene (6 bases). Trimming shortened V by 4 bases and J by 3 bases, and 12 bases separated the two germline ends. Germline V CDR1 and CDR2: GTSNPN, SVGIG (reference sequence). The length of the CDR3 is 14 residues. The CDR3 region has the DNA TGTGCCTGGAACGGGAGACTGGACACCGGGGAGCTGTTTTTT. Translating it yields CAWNGRLDTGELFF.

The V call is TRBV5-1, the J call TRBJ2-1; unclear D gene. The germline V gene encodes CDR1 SGHRS and CDR2 YFSETQ. The CDR3 spans 14 residues. Trimming pared 2 bases from V and 0 bases from J, leaving 6 bases between. The CDR3 DNA is TGCGCCAGCAGCTTAACTTACTCCTACAATGAGCAGTTCTTC. Protein sequence: CASSLTYSYNEQFF.

J is TRBJ2-5 and V is TRBV9, with D unclear. Germline CDR1 SGDLS, CDR2 YYNGEE. Deletions cut 0 bases from V and 5 bases from J, with 14 bases between. The CDR3 is 15 amino acids. Here the CDR3 DNA reads TGTGCCAGCAGCGTAGCTGATGAGGAGTGGGAGACCCAGTACTTC. Protein product: CASSVADEEWETQYF.

In this sample, this clone turned up once. The genes are TRBV7-2 and TRBJ1-5, with D perhaps matching TRBD1 (5 bases). V was trimmed by 4 bases and J by 0 bases, leaving 16 bases between them. Germline CDR1 SGHTA, CDR2 FQGNSA. The CDR3 runs 17 residues. The chain's CDR3 is CASSSPSGENSNQPQHF. Here the CDR3 DNA reads TGTGCCAGCAGCTCCCCCTCGGGGGAAAATAGCAATCAGCCCCAGCATTTT.

This chain connects TRBV5-1 to TRBJ2-1; 9 nucleotides match TRBD2. This CDR3 is built from 17 residues. Germline loops: CDR1 SGHRS, CDR2 YFSETQ. J gave up 3 bases and V 4 bases, and 11 bases lay outside the gene matches. The CDR3 DNA reads TGCGCCAGCAGCAGGAGGGCTAGCGGGGAGAACTACAATGAGCAGTTCTTC. Residues: CASSRRASGENYNEQFF.

This sequence joins TRBV10-3 and TRBJ2-7; TRBD2 agrees at 10 bases. CDR1 and CDR2 (germline): ENHRY, SYGVKD. This CDR3 is built from 15 residues. Unmatched junction bases numbered 9, after V lost 5 bases and J lost 5 bases. CDR3 nucleotides: TGTGCCATCAGTTCGCTAGCGGGAGCACGGAACGAGCAGTACTTC. It is translated as CAISSLAGARNEQYF.

This clone is a singleton in its sample. V usage is TRBV28 and J usage is TRBJ1-1; TRBD1 matches at 7 bases. Per germline, CDR1 MDHEN and CDR2 SYDVKM. The CDR3 consists of 16 residues. V shed 7 bases, J shed 0 bases, and the junction held 11 bases outside the gene matches. The CDR3 loop reads CASILTGPDMNTEAFF. The DNA of the CDR3 is TGTGCCAGCATCCTGACAGGGCCAGACATGAACACTGAAGCTTTCTTT.

The rearrangement links TRBV6-4 to TRBJ1-1; D is unclear. The germline V gene has CDR1 MRHNA and CDR2 SNTAGT. Trimming cost V 5 bases and J 11 bases, with 9 bases left between them. The length of the CDR3 is 10 residues. CDR3 DNA: TGTGCCAGCAGTCCCCCCGTCGCTTTCTTT. Amino acid sequence: CASSPPVAFF.

The chain has TRBV9 and TRBJ1-2; 9 positions match TRBD1. CDR3 length: 16 residues. The germline V gene has CDR1 SGDLS and CDR2 YYNGEE. The J segment lost 6 bases and the V segment lost 4 bases, leaving 13 bases of the junction unmatched. CDR3 in amino acids: CASSPYRDRDEDGYTF. Written as DNA, the CDR3 is TGTGCCAGCAGCCCCTACCGGGACAGGGACGAGGATGGCTACACCTTC.

The chain combines TRBV11-3 with TRBJ1-2; tentative D call: TRBD1 (6 bases). Germline V CDR1 and CDR2: SGHNT, YENEEA. The CDR3 spans 13 residues. Trimming pared 4 bases from V and 6 bases from J, leaving 12 bases between. For the CDR3, the DNA is TGTGCCAGCAGCTCGAACAGGGCCGATGGCTACACCTTC. Its protein product is CASSSNRADGYTF.

This chain uses TRBV11-3 with TRBJ2-3; 7 bases are a match to TRBD1. The germline V gene encodes CDR1 SGHNT and CDR2 YENEEA. The V and J ends lost 1 base and 8 bases, in that order; junction bases with no gene match: 3. The CDR3 spans 13 residues. Here the CDR3 DNA reads TGTGCCAGCAGCTTAGTCGGGGACAGTACGCAGTATTTT. This translates into CASSLVGDSTQYF.

The rearrangement joins TRBV11-3 to TRBJ2-7, with 7 positions matching TRBD2. The junction had 7 bases not matched to a gene; V was cut back by 6 bases and J by 5 bases. CDR1 is SGHNT, CDR2 YENEEA, per germline. This CDR3 contains 13 residues. In DNA form, the CDR3 reads TGTGCCAGCAGAAAAAGCGGGACGGACGAGCAGTACTTC. Amino acid sequence: CASRKSGTDEQYF.

This chain uses TRBV24-1 with TRBJ1-2, with 7 bases fitting TRBD1. The CDR3 contains 12 residues. The V gene's germline CDR1 is KGHDR and CDR2 SFDVKD. The J segment lost 10 bases and the V segment lost 3 bases, leaving 4 bases of the junction unmatched. The DNA for the CDR3 is TGTGCCACCAGTGATACGGACAGGTACTACACCTTC. Amino acid sequence: CATSDTDRYYTF.

The chain recombines TRBV23-1 with TRBJ2-7, with a weak D call TRBD2 (6 bases). TRBV23-1 qualifies as an ORF whose function is uncertain. Trimming took 0 bases from V and 0 from J, leaving 12 bases between them. This CDR3 has 16 amino acids. The CDR3: CASSQSPSENSYEQYF. The DNA for the CDR3 is TGCGCCAGCAGTCAATCGCCTAGCGAGAACTCCTACGAGCAGTACTTC.

This clone was detected once. The rearrangement links TRBV29-1 to TRBJ2-7, with D uncertain. Germline assignment: CDR1 SQVTM and CDR2 ANQGSEA. The CDR3 runs 13 residues. V lost 4 bases, J lost 2 bases, and 12 bases lay in between. The CDR3 region is CSVVGESAYEQYF. The CDR3, as DNA: TGCAGCGTTGTAGGAGAGTCCGCCTACGAGCAGTACTTC.

V is TRBV29-1 and J is TRBJ2-1; 14 nucleotides agree with TRBD2. Germline assignment: CDR1 SQVTM and CDR2 ANQGSEA. This CDR3 contains 14 residues. The V segment lost 7 bases and the J segment 4 bases; nucleotides outside the gene matches: 3. The CDR3 here is CSAGLAGAYNEQFF. Here the CDR3 DNA reads TGCAGCGCGGGACTAGCGGGAGCTTACAATGAGCAGTTCTTC.

The V call is TRBV11-1, the J call TRBJ2-7; 9 bases match TRBD1. The CDR3 is 14 amino acids. Germline values: CDR1 SGHAT, CDR2 FQDESV (reference sequence). V was pared by 6 bases and J by 4 bases, with 7 bases of the junction left unmatched. The CDR3 is CASSPPDRGYEQYF. CDR3 in DNA: TGTGCCAGCAGTCCTCCGGACAGGGGTTACGAGCAGTACTTC.

The chain recombines TRBV25-1 with TRBJ1-1, with a tentative D call TRBD1 (5 bases). This CDR3 region has 15 residues. The V end was cut by 1 base, the J end by 3 bases, with 12 bases between. The V gene's germline CDR1 is MGHDK and CDR2 SYGVNS. The CDR3 reads CASSESREGDTEAFF. CDR3 nucleotide sequence: TGTGCCAGCAGTGAATCCAGGGAAGGAGACACTGAAGCTTTCTTT.